This passage covers 24 T cell receptor beta chains from one sample sequenced in a study of OX40 agonist ivuxolimab in advanced cancers. Only in-frame clones appear in the TCRdb table, and some are missing; sequencing was by immunoSEQ multiplex PCR. The data show tens of thousands of clones, approximately 89% seen once. The starting material was CD4+ or CD8+ T cells sorted from blood, obtained in a trial of the OX40 agonist ivuxolimab. Receptors originate from an adult with an advanced solid tumor such as melanoma, head and neck, liver or kidney cancer.

The CDR3 sequence is CASSPDIRELFF. CDR3 bases: TGCGCCAGCAGTCCCGATATCCGGGAGCTGTTTTTT. V gene TRBV5-1 combines with J gene TRBJ2-2; D gene uncertain. CDR3 size: 12 residues. Trimming cost V 5 bases and J 9 bases, with 11 bases left between them. Germline V gene sequence: CDR1 SGHRS, CDR2 YFSETQ. The whole variable domain, remainder taken from reference TRBV5-1 and TRBJ2-2, is KAGVTQTPRYLIKTRGQQVTLSCSPISGHRSVSWYQQTPGQGLQFLFEYFSETQRNKGNFPGRFSGRQFSNSRSEMNVSTLELGDSALYLCASSPDIRELFFGEGSRLTVL.

This clone is deemed medium-sized (0.01 to 0.1%). The genes are TRBV6-4 and TRBJ2-1, with D unresolved. The CDR3 is 14 amino acids. The V end lost 2 bases, the J end lost 5 bases, and 10 bases lay between the germline ends. Germline assignment: CDR1 MRHNA and CDR2 SNTAGT. This CDR3 is CASSDGTGHNEQFF. DNA for the CDR3: TGTGCCAGCAGTGACGGCACTGGCCACAATGAGCAGTTCTTC.

V usage is TRBV11-3 and J usage is TRBJ1-1; D is ambiguous. V dropped 4 bases and J dropped 1 base, with 7 bases sitting between them. There are 13 residues in the CDR3. The germline V gene has CDR1 SGHNT and CDR2 YENEEA. CDR3 loop: CASSSWGNTEAFF. DNA of the CDR3: TGTGCCAGCAGCTCGTGGGGGAACACTGAAGCTTTCTTT.

This chain uses TRBV5-4 with TRBJ1-2, with D unresolved. The length of the CDR3 is 11 residues. Germline CDR1 SGHNT, CDR2 YYREEE (reference sequence). The V and J ends lost 0 bases and 7 bases respectively, with 4 bases between them. Here the CDR3 reads CASSLDSGYTF. CDR3 coding DNA: TGTGCCAGCAGCTTGGACAGTGGCTACACCTTC.

The genes are TRBV18 and TRBJ2-7; 9 nucleotides line up with TRBD1. Germline V lookup: CDR1 KGHSH, CDR2 LQKENI. V was pared by 3 bases and J by 6 bases, with 12 bases of the junction left unmatched. The CDR3 loop spans 16 amino acids. The CDR3 DNA follows: TGTGCCAGCTCACCCATATATCAGGACAGGGGAACCGAGCAGTACTTC. Translating gives CASSPIYQDRGTEQYF.

This chain joins TRBV4-1 and TRBJ1-1; no reliable D call. CDR1 is MGHRA, CDR2 YSYEKL, per germline. Trimming removed 4 bases at V and 3 bases at J, with 9 bases between. This CDR3 is 13 amino acids long. In nucleotides, the CDR3 is TGCGCCAGCAGCCGAGTGGGCTACACTGAAGCTTTCTTT. This translates into CASSRVGYTEAFF.

This clone was recorded once. V and J are TRBV27 and TRBJ2-7; 8 positions match TRBD2. V dropped 6 bases and J dropped 2; count of bases not matched to a gene: 12. This CDR3 is built from 16 residues. The germline V gene has CDR1 MNHEY and CDR2 SMNVEV (reference sequence). Here the CDR3 reads CASSSLLAGTAYEQYF. In nucleotides, the CDR3 is TGTGCCAGCAGCTCCCTTCTAGCGGGCACCGCCTACGAGCAGTACTTC.

The V and J genes are TRBV5-1 and TRBJ1-5; weak D call: TRBD1 (6 bases). V was trimmed by 0 bases and J by 6 bases, leaving 10 bases between them. Germline V gives CDR1 SGHRS, CDR2 YFSETQ. The CDR3 contains 14 residues. The CDR3 region is CASSLESGAQPQHF. The CDR3 bases are TGCGCCAGCAGCTTGGAGTCAGGGGCTCAGCCCCAGCATTTT.

The chain links TRBV29-1 to TRBJ1-1; possibly TRBD1 for D (6 bases). The CDR3 sequence is 11 residues long. Germline values: CDR1 SQVTM, CDR2 ANQGSEA. V dropped 6 bases and J dropped 12 bases, with 17 bases sitting between them. The DNA of the CDR3 is TGCAGCGTCTCAAAAGGGGGGGGGCCTTTCTTT. Encoded protein: CSVSKGGGPFF.

The gene calls are TRBV6-5 and TRBJ2-3; D is undetermined. The CDR3 length is 14 residues. From germline, CDR1 is MNHEY and CDR2 SVGAGI. Trimming took 2 bases from V and 4 from J, leaving 10 bases between them. The chain's CDR3 is CASSYADAADTQYF. In nucleotides, the CDR3 is TGTGCCAGCAGTTACGCCGACGCCGCAGATACGCAGTATTTT.

The chain employs TRBV10-1 and TRBJ1-1; TRBD1 matches 9 bases. The CDR3 contains 23 residues. The junction had 31 bases not matched to a gene; V was cut back by 2 bases and J by 6 bases. Germline CDR1 WNHNN, CDR2 SYGVQD (reference sequence). The CDR3 DNA reads TGCGCCAGCAGTGAGCGCCTTGGGGGGACAGGGAAATTACGGCGCTGTTTTTGGGCTGAAGCTTTCTTT. Translation: CASSERLGGTGKLRRCFWAEAFF.

The chain carries TRBV19 and TRBJ2-7; D gene unclear. Germline V lookup: CDR1 LNHDA, CDR2 SQIVND (reference sequence). Trimming shortened V by 5 bases and J by 2 bases, and 10 bases separated the two germline ends. The CDR3 contains 13 residues. Here the CDR3 DNA reads TGTGCCAGTAGTCTAACACTAACCTACGAGCAGTACTTC. The encoded protein is CASSLTLTYEQYF. Combining the CDR3 with reference TRBV19 and TRBJ2-7 gives the whole variable domain DGGITQSPKYLFRKEGQNVTLSCEQNLNHDAMYWYRQDPGQGLRLIYYSQIVNDFQKGDIAEGYSVSREKKESFPLTVTSAQKNPTAFYLCASSLTLTYEQYFGPGTRLTVT.

The chain joins TRBV27 to TRBJ1-5; 8 bases map to TRBD1. V lost 0 bases, J lost 2 bases, and 6 bases stayed unmatched. The germline CDR1 and CDR2 sequences are MNHEY and SMNVEV (reference sequence). This CDR3 spans 17 amino acids. The CDR3 DNA follows: TGTGCCAGCAGTTTATCGGCAGGGGGCGCCGGCAATCAGCCCCAGCATTTT. Protein sequence: CASSLSAGGAGNQPQHF.

This chain connects TRBV6-5 to TRBJ2-7, with 8 bases identical to TRBD1. Trimming cost V 2 bases and J 3 bases; bases outside gene matches: 3. The CDR3 runs 14 residues. Per germline, CDR1 MNHEY and CDR2 SVGAGI. The CDR3 DNA reads TGTGCCAGCAGTTACCGGACAGGGAACTACGAGCAGTACTTC. Its translation is CASSYRTGNYEQYF.

The V call is TRBV6-1, the J call TRBJ2-1; 7 nucleotides line up with TRBD2. Trimming cost V 3 bases and J 4 bases; bases outside gene matches: 6. The germline gives CDR1 MNHNS, CDR2 SASEGT. The CDR3 has 15 amino acids. The CDR3 loop is CASSDGTTSYNEQFF. In DNA form, the CDR3 reads TGTGCCAGCAGTGACGGGACTACTTCATACAATGAGCAGTTCTTC.

The chain is built from TRBV4-1 and TRBJ1-3; no definite D call. The CDR3 is 15 residues long. Looked up from germline, CDR1 is MGHRA and CDR2 is YSYEKL. V was pared by 1 base and J by 0 bases, with 7 bases between. The CDR3, as DNA: TGCGCCAGCAGCCAAGTGGGTAGCTCTGGAAACACCATATATTTT. Residues: CASSQVGSSGNTIYF.

This clone came up once. The V and J genes are TRBV15 and TRBJ2-7; D gene ambiguous. CDR3 length: 13 residues. The V and J ends lost 2 bases and 7 bases respectively, with 12 bases between them. CDR1 and CDR2 (germline): LNHNV, YYDKDF (reference sequence). In DNA form, the CDR3 reads TGTGCCACCAGCAGATCCCTCTCCGGGGAGCAGTACTTC. This gives the protein CATSRSLSGEQYF.

The CDR3 reads CASSSTTGYGYTF. As DNA, the CDR3 is TGTGCCAGCAGTTCCACGACAGGTTATGGCTACACCTTC. The J gene is TRBJ1-2, the V gene TRBV6-6; a possible D gene is TRBD1 (6 bases). The V gene lost 4 bases and the J gene lost 5 bases, with 11 bases spanning the gap. The CDR3 loop spans 13 amino acids. The germline V gene encodes CDR1 MNHNY and CDR2 SVGAGI (reference sequence).

This sequence joins TRBV5-1 and TRBJ2-3, with TRBD2 identical over 8 bases. The CDR3 has 18 amino acids. The germline CDR1 and CDR2 sequences are SGHRS and YFSETQ. Losses at the gene ends were 4 bases for V and 3 bases for J; bases not matched to a gene: 16. CDR3 coding DNA: TGCGCCAGCAGCGAACGACTGAACGCGGGGGGCGGTACAGATACGCAGTATTTT. The encoded protein is CASSERLNAGGGTDTQYF.

The chain uses TRBV25-1 and TRBJ1-2; TRBD1 aligns across 9 bases. The CDR3 sequence is 13 residues long. The germline V gene encodes CDR1 MGHDK and CDR2 SYGVNS. V was clipped by 7 bases and J by 8 bases; unmatched bases: 8. CDR3 region: CASTPGTGTGYTF. The DNA of the CDR3 is TGTGCCAGCACCCCCGGGACAGGGACCGGCTACACCTTC.

In regard to this clone: Germline and junction disagree at one end, which may indicate a read error. This CDR3 is also generated by other DNA sequences in the sample. The genes are TRBV18 and TRBJ2-3, with TRBD2 matching 10 bases. Germline assignment: CDR1 KGHSH and CDR2 LQKENI. This CDR3 has 15 amino acids. CDR3 bases: TGTGCCAGCTCGCCACTAGCGGGGAGCACAGATACGCAGTATTTT. As protein: CASSPLAGSTDTQYF.

The chain combines TRBV19 with TRBJ1-2; weak D call: TRBD1 (5 bases). Germline assignment: CDR1 LNHDA and CDR2 SQIVND (reference sequence). The length of the CDR3 is 16 residues. Trimming pared 0 bases from V and 8 bases from J, leaving 19 bases between. The DNA for the CDR3 is TGTGCCAGTAGTATAGATCTCGAGACGGACAACTTCGGCTACACCTTC. Translated: CASSIDLETDNFGYTF.

The V gene is TRBV6-1, the J gene TRBJ2-1; 7 bases match TRBD2. V trimming: 8 bases; J trimming: 4 bases; junction bases outside the gene matches: 5. Germline V gene data show CDR1 as MNHNS and CDR2 as SASEGT. The CDR3 sequence is 13 residues long. The chain's CDR3 is CASVASGYNEQFF. CDR3 coding DNA: TGTGCCAGCGTGGCTAGCGGATACAATGAGCAGTTCTTC.

This chain connects TRBV5-1 to TRBJ2-3; 8 nucleotides line up with TRBD2. Trimming at V came to 2 bases and at J to 3 bases, leaving 17 bases not matched to a gene. The germline V gene encodes CDR1 SGHRS and CDR2 YFSETQ. The CDR3 length is 19 residues. CDR3 nucleotide sequence: TGCGCCAGCAGCTTAATAGCGGGGCCGGCCAGGAGTGTGACAGATACGCAGTATTTT. Encoded protein: CASSLIAGPARSVTDTQYF.